This is a list of T cell receptor beta chains from one sample in a study of blood T cell repertoires in COVID-19. Clones were sequenced by immunoSEQ multiplex PCR, and TCRdb holds only the in-frame ones, with some missing. The profile shows some 120,000 clones, roughly 90% of them singletons. Sequencing used peripheral blood. All receptors derive from a man in his fifties or sixties with acute or convalescent COVID-19. CDR3s include the opening cysteine and the closing phenylalanine or tryptophan. A D gene is named only where the DNA matches it firmly. Clone sizes are given selectively: once, few, many, or a class where the clone is expanded.

>TRBV30|15|TRBD2|TRBJ2-1|-
TGTGCCTGGAGTCGTCCAAGCGGGAGTGAAAATGAGCAGTTCTTC
CAWSRPSGSENEQFF
>TRBV5-1|16|TRBD1|TRBJ2-7|-
TGCGCCAGCAGCCCCGGCCTCACAGGGGGGTTTTACGAGCAGTACTTC
CASSPGLTGGFYEQYF
>TRBV7-2|15|TRBD1|TRBJ1-5|-
TGTGCCAGCAGCCCGGGACAGGGAAGTAATCAGCCCCAGCATTTT
CASSPGQGSNQPQHF
>TRBV6-4|13|TRBD1|TRBJ2-7|-
TGTGCCAGCAGTGTGGCAGGGGGCTACGAGCAGTACTTC
CASSVAGGYEQYF
>TRBV30|15|TRBD1|TRBJ1-5|once
TGTGCCTGGAACTGGGGGGGACAGGGTAATCAGCCCCAGCATTTT
CAWNWGGQGNQPQHF
>TRBV12-5|23|TRBD1|TRBJ2-3|few
TGTGCTAGTGGTTTGTTACAAAAGCGGGACAGGGGATTCTGGGGATTCATCACAGATACGCAGTATTTT
CASGLLQKRDRGFWGFITDTQYF
>TRBV3-1/TRBV3-2|16|TRBD2|TRBJ2-1|-
TGTGCCAGCAGCCCTTGGGCGGGAGGGCCCTCGAATGAGCAGTTCTTC
CASSPWAGGPSNEQFF
>TRBV11-3|14|-|TRBJ2-1|-
TGTGCCAGCAGCCTCGACGGAGGTTACAATGAGCAGTTCTTC
CASSLDGGYNEQFF
>TRBV5-6|12|-|TRBJ2-3|-
TGTGCCAGCAGCTACCAGTTAGATACGCAGTATTTT
CASSYQLDTQYF
>TRBV4-1|15|TRBD1|TRBJ1-2|-
TGCGCCAGCAGCCTATTGGACAGGTCTAACTATGGCTACACCTTC
CASSLLDRSNYGYTF
>TRBV19|16|TRBD1|TRBJ1-5|-
TGTGCCAGTAGTTCCCGGGACAGCAGACGCAATCAGCCCCAGCATTTT
CASSSRDSRRNQPQHF
>TRBV7-8|16|-|TRBJ1-5|-
TGTGCCAGCAGCCAGAATCGGTCCCTTAGCAATCAGCCCCAGCATTTT
CASSQNRSLSNQPQHF
>TRBV5-4|13|TRBD1|TRBJ1-2|-
TGTGCCAGCAGCTTGACAGGGGGCGCCGGCTACACCTTC
CASSLTGGAGYTF
>TRBV14|17|-|TRBJ1-2|few
TGTGCCAGCAGCCAAGTCGAGGACAGCGGAATATTCTATGGCTACACCTTC
CASSQVEDSGIFYGYTF
>TRBV4-2|16|TRBD1|TRBJ1-1|-
TGTGCCAGCACCAACCCGGGACAGGAACGGAACACTGAAGCTTTCTTT
CASTNPGQERNTEAFF
>TRBV19|14|TRBD1|TRBJ1-5|-
TGTGCCAGTAGTAAGACAGGGGGTTCTGCTCCCCAGCATTTT
CASSKTGGSAPQHF
>TRBV19|17|TRBD2|TRBJ2-1|once
TGTGCCAGTAGTATAGCCGTGACTAGCGGGGGCGTCAATGAGCAGTTCTTC
CASSIAVTSGGVNEQFF
>TRBV5-1|15|-|TRBJ1-2|-
TGCGCCAGCAGCTTGGAAGACAGTATTAACTATGGCTACACCTTC
CASSLEDSINYGYTF
>TRBV11-3|16|-|TRBJ1-3|-
TGTGCCAGCAGCCCCCGGGACTTTTACTCTGGAAACACCATATATTTT
CASSPRDFYSGNTIYF
>TRBV12-3/TRBV12-4|13|-|TRBJ2-1|-
TGTGCCAGCAGTTGGGGGGGCCCCAATGAGCAGTTCTTC
CASSWGGPNEQFF
>TRBV5-8|12|-|TRBJ2-2|-
TGTGCCAGCAGCCTGAGCACCGGGGAGCTGTTTTTT
CASSLSTGELFF
>TRBV19|16|TRBD2|TRBJ2-1|few
TGTGCCAGTATGCCAGGACTAGCGGGAACCTACAATGAGCAGTTCTTC
CASMPGLAGTYNEQFF
>TRBV24-1|12|TRBD2|TRBJ2-7|-
TGTGCCACCAGTGGAAGCGGGAGCGAGCAGTACTTC
CATSGSGSEQYF
>TRBV30|16|TRBD2|TRBJ2-5|-
TGTGCCTGGAGTGTCAGCTGGTCAGGGACTAAAGAGACCCAGTACTTC
CAWSVSWSGTKETQYF
>TRBV11-3|12|-|TRBJ1-1|-
TGTGCCAGCAGCTTTCGGGGGTCTGAAGCTTTCTTT
CASSFRGSEAFF
>TRBV12-5|14|-|TRBJ2-1|-
TGTGCTAGTGAGCCCCCGACCAGGGACAATGAGCAGTTCTTC
CASEPPTRDNEQFF
>TRBV6-5|14|TRBD1|TRBJ1-2|-
TGTGCCAGCAGGGGTTCGGGACAGTCCCGGGGCTACACCTTC
CASRGSGQSRGYTF
>TRBV29-1|11|-|TRBJ1-1|-
TGCAGCGTTGGGGAGGGAACAGTTGCTTTCTTT
CSVGEGTVAFF
>TRBV29-1|11|-|TRBJ2-3|-
TGCAGCGTTGGTAACACAGATACGCAGTATTTT
CSVGNTDTQYF
>TRBV5-5|17|TRBD1|TRBJ1-1|few
TGTGCCAGCAGCTTGGTTGGGACAGGCCCTATGGGGACTGAAGCTTTCTTT
CASSLVGTGPMGTEAFF
>TRBV4-3|15|-|TRBJ1-1|-
TGCGCCAGCAGCCATAGACAGGACATGAACACTGAAGCTTTCTTT
CASSHRQDMNTEAFF
>TRBV6-5|14|-|TRBJ2-7|-
TGTGCCAGCAGTTACTCGCAGGGTACCTACGAGCAGTACTTC
CASSYSQGTYEQYF
>TRBV19|16|-|TRBJ1-2|-
TGTGCCAGTAGTATTTTTTCGCGGGCCCCGTCGTATGGCTACACCTTC
CASSIFSRAPSYGYTF
>TRBV6-2/TRBV6-3|19|TRBD2|TRBJ2-7|-
TGTGCCAGCAGTTACCCTCGGACTAGCGGGAGGGGCAGCTCCTACGAGCAGTACTTC
CASSYPRTSGRGSSYEQYF
>TRBV7-9|15|TRBD1|TRBJ2-1|-
TGTGCCAGCAGCTTAGACCGGACAGGGAGAAATGAGCAGTTCTTC
CASSLDRTGRNEQFF